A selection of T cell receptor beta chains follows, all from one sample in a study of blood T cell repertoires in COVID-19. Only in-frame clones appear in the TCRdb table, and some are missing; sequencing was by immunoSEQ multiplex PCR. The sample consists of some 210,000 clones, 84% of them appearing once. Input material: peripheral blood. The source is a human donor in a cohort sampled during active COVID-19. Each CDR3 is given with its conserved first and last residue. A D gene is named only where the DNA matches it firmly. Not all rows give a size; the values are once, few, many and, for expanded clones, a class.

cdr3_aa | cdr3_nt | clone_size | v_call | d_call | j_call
CATSQGVAYPDYGYTF | TGTGCCACTTCACAGGGGGTGGCCTACCCCGACTATGGCTACACCTTC | NA | TRBV24-1 | TRBD1 | TRBJ1-2
CASSLRVEGQTSAYGYTF | TGCGCCAGCAGCTTAAGGGTAGAGGGCCAGACGTCAGCGTATGGCTACACCTTC | NA | TRBV5-1 | NA | TRBJ1-2
CASSPGQTTEAFF | TGTGCCAGTAGCCCGGGACAGACCACTGAAGCTTTCTTT | once | TRBV11-1 | TRBD1 | TRBJ1-1
CASSFSGDSRSADTQYF | TGTGCCAGCAGTTTTTCCGGGGACAGCCGATCCGCAGATACGCAGTATTTT | NA | TRBV27 | TRBD1 | TRBJ2-3
CASSSTGTGLYGYTF | TGCGCCAGCAGCTCCACCGGGACAGGACTCTATGGCTACACCTTC | NA | TRBV5-1 | TRBD1 | TRBJ1-2
CASSPETGEAFF | TGCGCCAGCAGCCCGGAAACAGGGGAAGCTTTCTTT | few | TRBV5-1 | NA | TRBJ1-1
CASSLAAGPTEAFF | TGTGCCAGCAGCTTAGCGGCAGGGCCAACTGAAGCTTTCTTT | NA | TRBV7-9 | NA | TRBJ1-1
CASSIGISSGANVLTF | TGTGCCAGTAGTATCGGGATTAGCTCTGGGGCCAACGTCCTGACTTTC | NA | TRBV19 | NA | TRBJ2-6
CASSLTVDTEAFF | TGTGCCAGCAGCCTAACAGTAGACACTGAAGCTTTCTTT | NA | TRBV28 | NA | TRBJ1-1
CASSQLPGYTQYF | TGCGCCAGCAGCCAATTACCAGGATACACGCAGTATTTT | NA | TRBV4-1 | NA | TRBJ2-3
CASSFLAVNEQFF | TGTGCCAGCAGCTTCCTAGCGGTCAATGAGCAGTTCTTC | few | TRBV5-8 | TRBD2 | TRBJ2-1
CASRSSPTGQAYNEQFF | TGTGCCAGCAGATCCTCCCCTACGGGACAGGCATACAATGAGCAGTTCTTC | NA | TRBV27 | TRBD1 | TRBJ2-1
CASSRTARMETNEKLFF | TGCGCCAGCAGCCGCACCGCGAGAATGGAGACTAATGAAAAACTGTTTTTT | NA | TRBV4-1 | NA | TRBJ1-4
CASSLRSSTDTQYF | TGTGCCAGCAGCTTGAGGTCCAGCACAGATACGCAGTATTTT | NA | TRBV7-6 | NA | TRBJ2-3
CASSAGGGAHRNQPQHF | TGTGCCAGCAGTGCGGGGGGTGGGGCTCACCGCAATCAGCCCCAGCATTTT | NA | TRBV6-1 | NA | TRBJ1-5
CASSSAFGRATEAFF | TGTGCCAGCAGTTCCGCGTTTGGGAGGGCCACTGAAGCTTTCTTT | NA | TRBV6-5 | NA | TRBJ1-1
CASSIGGKETQYF | TGTGCCAGTAGTATAGGAGGGAAAGAGACCCAGTACTTC | once | TRBV19 | NA | TRBJ2-5
CASSRGPVGQKNTEAFF | TGCGCCAGCAGCCGAGGGCCCGTCGGACAGAAGAACACTGAAGCTTTCTTT | NA | TRBV5-1 | NA | TRBJ1-1
CASTFESGAYNEQFF | TGTGCCAGCACTTTCGAGTCAGGGGCGTACAATGAGCAGTTCTTC | few | TRBV2 | NA | TRBJ2-1
CASSLSRGTGMNEQFF | TGTGCCAGCTCACTTTCCCGCGGGACAGGGATGAATGAGCAGTTCTTC | NA | TRBV18 | TRBD1 | TRBJ2-1
CASSPGGLSNQPQHF | TGCGCCAGCAGCCCAGGGGGCTTGAGCAATCAGCCCCAGCATTTT | NA | TRBV5-1 | TRBD1 | TRBJ1-5
CASSTDRNSPLHF | TGTGCCAGCAGTACGGACAGGAATTCACCCCTCCACTTT | NA | TRBV6-5 | TRBD1 | TRBJ1-6
CASSGTGSSNSPLHF | TGTGCCAGCAGCGGGACAGGGTCGAGCAATTCACCCCTCCACTTT | NA | TRBV5-6 | TRBD1 | TRBJ1-6
CASSSAGLVTGELFF | TGTGCCAGCAGCTCCGCCGGACTTGTTACCGGGGAGCTGTTTTTT | NA | TRBV7-2 | NA | TRBJ2-2
CASSHARDLDEQYF | TGTGCCAGCAGCCATGCCCGGGACTTAGACGAGCAGTACTTC | few | TRBV3-1/TRBV3-2 | NA | TRBJ2-7
CASGRRANTGELFF | TGTGCTAGTGGTAGGAGGGCGAACACCGGGGAGCTGTTTTTT | NA | TRBV12-5 | NA | TRBJ2-2
CASSLGGAETQYF | TGTGCCAGCAGTCTGGGCGGGGCGGAGACCCAGTACTTC | NA | TRBV12-3/TRBV12-4 | NA | TRBJ2-5
CASRLQGGYTEAFF | TGTGCCAGCAGACTACAGGGTGGGTACACTGAAGCTTTCTTT | NA | TRBV28 | NA | TRBJ1-1
CAIRDRGSPQAYNEQFF | TGTGCCATCAGGGACAGGGGGTCTCCCCAGGCCTACAATGAGCAGTTCTTC | NA | TRBV10-3 | TRBD1 | TRBJ2-1
CASSLGLAANTGELFF | TGCGCCAGCAGCTTGGGACTAGCGGCAAACACCGGGGAGCTGTTTTTT | NA | TRBV5-1 | TRBD2 | TRBJ2-2
CASSSSLTSLETQYF | TGTGCCAGCTCCTCCTCACTAACCTCGCTAGAGACCCAGTACTTC | NA | TRBV7-9 | NA | TRBJ2-5
CASSRPGLKAFF | TGTGCCAGCTCCCGGCCGGGATTGAAAGCTTTCTTT | NA | TRBV6-5 | NA | TRBJ1-1